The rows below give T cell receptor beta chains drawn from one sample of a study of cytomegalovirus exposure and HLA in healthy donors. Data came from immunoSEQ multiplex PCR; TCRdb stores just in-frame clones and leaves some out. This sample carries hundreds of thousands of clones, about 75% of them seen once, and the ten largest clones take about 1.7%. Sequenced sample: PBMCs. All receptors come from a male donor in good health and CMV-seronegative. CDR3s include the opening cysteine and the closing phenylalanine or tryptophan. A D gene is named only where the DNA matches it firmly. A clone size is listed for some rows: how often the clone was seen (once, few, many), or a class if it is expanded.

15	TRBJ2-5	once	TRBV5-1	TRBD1	TGCGCCAGCAGCTTGGCGGGACAGGGGGGGGAGACCCAGTACTTC	CASSLAGQGGETQYF
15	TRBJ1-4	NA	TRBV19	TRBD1	TGTGCCAGTAGGGACGACAGGGAGAACGCTGAAAAACTGTTTTTT	CASRDDRENAEKLFF
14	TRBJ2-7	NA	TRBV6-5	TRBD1	TGTGCCAGCATCCGAGCGACAGGGCACTACGAGCAGTACTTC	CASIRATGHYEQYF
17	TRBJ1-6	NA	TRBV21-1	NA	TGTGCCAGCAGCAAATGGCAGGGGCGATTCTATAATTCACCCCTCCACTTT	CASSKWQGRFYNSPLHF
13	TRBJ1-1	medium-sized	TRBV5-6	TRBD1	TGTGCCAGCAGCTTGAATGACAGGGATGAAGCTTTCTTT	CASSLNDRDEAFF
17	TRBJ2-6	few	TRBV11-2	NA	TGTGCCAGCAGCTTAGACAGGGCGCACTCTGGGGCCAACGTCCTGACTTTC	CASSLDRAHSGANVLTF
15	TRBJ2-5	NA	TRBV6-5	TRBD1	TGTGCCAGCAGCGTACAGGGGGCGAGGGGAGAGACCCAGTACTTC	CASSVQGARGETQYF
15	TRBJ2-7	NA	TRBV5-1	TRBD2	TGCGCCAGCAGCTTAGGGGGGACTAGCGGCTACGAGCAGTACTTC	CASSLGGTSGYEQYF
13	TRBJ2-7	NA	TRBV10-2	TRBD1	TGCGCCAGCTGGGACAGGGTTGGCCACGAGCAGTACTTC	CASWDRVGHEQYF
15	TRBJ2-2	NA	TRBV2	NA	TGTGCCATACCAAAAGGGGGTCTGGGCACCGGGGAGCTGTTTTTT	CAIPKGGLGTGELFF
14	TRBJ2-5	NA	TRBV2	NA	TGTGCCAGCAGTGTGGGGAGCAGATCAGAGACCCAGTACTTC	CASSVGSRSETQYF
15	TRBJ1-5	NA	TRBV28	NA	TGTGCCAGCAGATCACAGGGTGGGCCGAATCAGCCCCAGCATTTT	CASRSQGGPNQPQHF
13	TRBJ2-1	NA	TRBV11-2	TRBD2	TGTGCCAGCAGCTTAGAGTTGCCGGGAGGGAAGTTCTTC	CASSLELPGGKFF
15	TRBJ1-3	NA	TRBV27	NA	TGTGCCAGCAGTTTATTGGGACAATCTGGAAACACCATATATTTT	CASSLLGQSGNTIYF
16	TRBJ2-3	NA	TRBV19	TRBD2	TGTGCCAGCTCTCATCGCTTAGCGGGAGCGGGAGATACGCAGTATTTT	CASSHRLAGAGDTQYF
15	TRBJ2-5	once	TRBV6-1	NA	TGTGCCAGCAGTGACCAGGGGATGGATTCAGAGACCCAGTACTTC	CASSDQGMDSETQYF
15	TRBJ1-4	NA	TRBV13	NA	TGTGCCAGCAGCTTTCGCGGGGGGCGAACTGAAAAACTGTTTTTT	CASSFRGGRTEKLFF
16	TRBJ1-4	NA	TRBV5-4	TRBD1	TGTGCCAGCAGCATAACCTACAGGGGAATACGGGAAAAACTGTTTTTT	CASSITYRGIREKLFF
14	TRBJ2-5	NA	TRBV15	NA	TGTGCCACCAGCAGCGGGGTCGGGCAAGAGACCCAGTACTTC	CATSSGVGQETQYF
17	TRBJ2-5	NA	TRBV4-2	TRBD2	TGTGCCAGCAGCCAAGATAGGGCTAGCGGCCTCCAAGAGACCCAGTACTTC	CASSQDRASGLQETQYF
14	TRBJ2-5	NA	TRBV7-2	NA	TGTGCCAGCAGTCTCGGAGGGCTTCAAGAGACCCAGTACTTC	CASSLGGLQETQYF
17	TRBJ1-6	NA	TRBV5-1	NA	TGCGCCAGCAGCTTGGGCCCGGGTACCCCTTTTAATTCACCCCTCCACTTT	CASSLGPGTPFNSPLHF
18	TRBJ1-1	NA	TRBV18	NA	TGTGCCAGCTCACCACGGGAGGGAACCACCCCCATGAACACTGAAGCTTTCTTT	CASSPREGTTPMNTEAFF
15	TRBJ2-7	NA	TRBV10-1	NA	TGCGCCAGCAGTGAGTCAACGGGATCGGGCTACGAGCAGTACTTC	CASSESTGSGYEQYF
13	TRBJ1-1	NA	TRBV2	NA	TGTGCCAGCAGTGAATGGGCAACCACTGAAGCTTTCTTT	CASSEWATTEAFF
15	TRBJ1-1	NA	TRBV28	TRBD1	TGTGCCAGCAGACCTCGGACAGGGAGGAACACTGAAGCTTTCTTT	CASRPRTGRNTEAFF
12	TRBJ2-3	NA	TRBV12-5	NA	TGTGCTAGTGGTCTCGGGGCAGATACGCAGTATTTT	CASGLGADTQYF
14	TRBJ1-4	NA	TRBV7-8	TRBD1	TGTGCCAGCAGCTTAGGGACAGGGGATGAAAAACTGTTTTTT	CASSLGTGDEKLFF
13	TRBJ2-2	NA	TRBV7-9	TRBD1	TGTTCCAGCAGCGGGACAGGGACCGGGGAGCTGTTTTTT	CSSSGTGTGELFF